The clone carrying this TCR beta chain was detected ten times or more. The target antigen is unknown. Unique molecular identifiers were incorporated during preparation of the TCRbeta library. TCRdb called the PCR reads again in MiXCR, with one record for every CDR3 protein. The table lists around 270,000 distinct CDR3 sequences, around 7.1% of them singletons, with about 8.2% in the top ten. This specimen belongs to a study of T-cell reconstitution after alpha-beta-depleted transplantation in children. Whole-study results and caveats: Hyperexpanded clones declined; after one year, newly produced T cells mostly supplied diversity. Several hundred expanded graft clones reportedly supplied alpha-beta T cells about two months after transplant. Day-60 TCRbeta diversity that was high in some patients was derived from surviving recipient T cells and thymic progenitors.

After removal of 6 bases from V and 1 base from J, the junction contained 5 bases not matched to a gene. This CDR3 has 14 residues. Germline CDR1 is SGHRS and CDR2 is YFSETQ. Sample: peripheral blood, taken 360 days after TCRalphabeta/CD19-depleted stem cell transplant. The rearrangement joins TRBV5-1 to TRBJ2-7; 9 nucleotides line up with TRBD1. The source is a female patient aged 2-9 years who had a stem cell transplant for Fanconi anemia, so the T cells may come from the graft donor. This chain's CDR3 is CASTGTGKSYEQYF. The CDR3, as DNA: TGCGCCAGCACCGGGACAGGGAAGTCCTACGAGCAGTACTTC.